This TCR beta chain emerged from a study of post-analysis software for immune sequencing data. As for the study in general: Recorded disease courses covered relapsing-remitting, secondary progressive and progressive-relapsing multiple sclerosis. Some patients had no subtype annotation.

Germline CDR1 reads LGHDT; CDR2 reads YNNKEL (reference sequence). V was trimmed by 0 bases and J by 1 base, leaving 11 bases between them. This CDR3 is 16 amino acids long. The library was made from cDNA and included unique molecular identifiers. TCRdb fed the PCR reads into MiXCR, producing one record per CDR3 protein. Here the sample spans around 440,000 distinct CDR3 sequences, approximately 45% being singletons. Comments on this clonotype: Its cognate antigen is unknown.

Study-wide results and limits: Five or six TRBV segments, TRBV5-6, TRBV5-1 and TRBV20-1 among them, were found more frequent in patients than controls.

The source material was blood. This sequence originates from a girl aged 10 to 17 with multiple sclerosis. The rearrangement links TRBV3-1 to TRBJ2-3; the D gene is possibly TRBD2 (5 bases). CDR3 sequence reads: CASSQEIARRTDTQYF. The DNA for the CDR3 is TGTGCCAGCAGCCAAGAGATAGCGAGACGCACAGATACGCAGTATTTT.